The 20 T cell receptor beta chains in this list originate from one sample, sequenced in a study of early T cells in non-severe SARS-CoV-2 infection (dated by TCRdb to the early 2020s). The library was produced with 5' RACE. TCRdb shows the sequencer as NextSeq 500. Using fastp trimming at Q25 and MiXCR clonotype assembly, TCRdb reanalyzed the public sequencing data and kept in-frame beta chains. Records with the same CDR3 protein are collapsed into one entry carrying the most frequent genes and DNA. The sample has roughly 71,000 distinct CDR3 sequences on record, less than 15% of them singletons. The biggest ten clones account for approximately 5.5% of the sample. Input material: whole blood. The receptors were sampled from an adult who was a healthcare worker with PCR-confirmed SARS-CoV-2 infection or an uninfected control (not recorded which).

Ten or more counts support this clonotype. This rearrangement joins TRBV20-1 to TRBJ2-5; 9 nucleotides line up with TRBD2. Germline V lookup: CDR1 DFQATT, CDR2 SNEGSKA (reference sequence). The CDR3 consists of 16 residues. The V and J ends lost 0 bases and 7 bases, in that order; junction bases with no gene match: 12. The CDR3 region is CSARDRSSGAGGTQYF. CDR3 coding DNA: TGCAGTGCTAGAGATCGATCTAGCGGGGCCGGGGGGACCCAGTACTTC.

The sample holds many counts of this clonotype. The chain uses TRBV11-2 and TRBJ2-1; 12 bases map to TRBD2. J was trimmed by 10 bases and V by 7 bases; bases with no gene match: 5. CDR1 SGHAT and CDR2 FQNNGV come from the germline V gene. The CDR3 is 13 amino acids. The CDR3 DNA reads TGTGCCAGCATGCTAGCGGGAGGGCCGGAGCAGTTCTTC. This codes for CASMLAGGPEQFF. The full variable domain, in which reference TRBV11-2 and TRBJ2-1 provide the parts outside the CDR3, is EAGVAQSPRYKIIEKRQSVAFWCNPISGHATLYWYQQILGQGPKLLIQFQNNGVVDDSQLPKDRFSAERLKGVDSTLKIQPAKLEDSAVYLCASMLAGGPEQFFGPGTRLTVL.

This clonotype occurred a few times. The chain links TRBV29-1 to TRBJ2-1; D is possibly TRBD1 or TRBD2 (7 bases each). The V and J ends lost 7 bases and 0 bases respectively, with 19 bases between them. The CDR3 extends over 16 amino acids. Looked up from germline, CDR1 is SQVTM and CDR2 is ANQGSEA. The CDR3 DNA is TGCAGCGGGGGGGGACAGTATAAAAGCTCCTACAATGAGCAGTTCTTC. Encoded protein: CSGGGQYKSSYNEQFF.

This clonotype was picked up a small number of times. This chain uses TRBV5-1 with TRBJ2-7; D ambiguous. CDR1 is SGHRS and CDR2 is YFSETQ in the germline V gene. Trimming left V 6 bases short and J 6 bases short, with 19 bases between. This CDR3 spans 14 amino acids. As DNA, the CDR3 is TGCGCCAGCAAATCGACGGACCTTCCTACCGAGCAGTACTTC. Amino acids: CASKSTDLPTEQYF.

As concerns this clonotype: At one end the junction does not follow the germline gene, possibly because of a read error. The J gene is TRBJ2-5, the V gene TRBV9; TRBD2 aligns across 8 bases. The CDR3 extends over 14 amino acids. Germline V gene sequence: CDR1 SGDLS, CDR2 YYNGEE. The CDR3 spells CASSAGGYQGTQYF. CDR3 nucleotide sequence: TGTGCCAGCAGCGCGGGAGGGTACCAAGGGACCCAGTACTTC. Drawing the rest from reference TRBV9 and TRBJ2-5, the complete variable domain is DSGVTQTPKHLITATGQRVTLRCSPRSGDLSVYWYQQSLDQGLQFLIQYYNGEERAKGNILERFSAQQFPDLHSELNLSSLELGDSALYFCASSAGGYQGTQYFGPGTRLLVL.

As to this clonotype: A much bigger clone sits one base away, suggesting this may be a read error. The CDR3 spells CASSAPDRDEQHF. The DNA of the CDR3 is TGTGCCAGCTCGGCCCCGGACAGGGACGAGCAGCACTTC. The chain links TRBV18 to TRBJ2-7; 8 nucleotides agree with TRBD1. CDR1 is KGHSH and CDR2 is LQKENI in the germline V gene. CDR3 length: 13 amino acids.

This chain connects TRBV9 to TRBJ2-4; D may be TRBD2 (5 bases). The CDR3 length is 19 residues. Germline CDR1 is SGDLS and CDR2 is YYNGEE. V lost 0 bases to trimming and J lost 3 bases, with 22 bases between them. The CDR3 DNA reads as TGTGCCAGCAGCGTAGAACCCCGGGCTAGCCTATTAAACAAAAACATTCAGTACTTC. Translating gives CASSVEPRASLLNKNIQYF.

This clonotype occurred many times. The chain uses TRBV11-2 and TRBJ2-5; either TRBD1 or TRBD2 may fit D (5 bases each). The V gene lost 3 bases and the J gene lost 5 bases, with 10 bases spanning the gap. This CDR3 is 13 amino acids long. Germline V gives CDR1 SGHAT, CDR2 FQNNGV. CDR3 nucleotide sequence: TGTGCCAGCAGCTTTGGGGGTCGGGAGACCCAGTACTTC. This sequence encodes CASSFGGRETQYF.

This clonotype was seen a few times. The CDR3 sequence: CASSQDTNQPQHF. In DNA, the CDR3 is TGTGCCAGCAGCCAAGACACAAATCAGCCCCAGCATTTT. The chain is built from TRBV3-1 and TRBJ1-5; D call uncertain. The length of the CDR3 is 13 residues. The germline CDR1 and CDR2 sequences are LGHDT and YNNKEL (reference sequence). V gave up 0 bases and J gave up 4 bases, with 4 bases separating them.

The chain joins TRBV7-8 to TRBJ2-3, with 7 bases matching TRBD2. Germline CDR1 is SGHVS and CDR2 is FQNEAQ. V gave up 5 bases and J gave up 2 bases; unmatched junction bases: 10. This CDR3 has 16 residues. CDR3 protein: CASSRIGRGTTDTQYF. In nucleotides, the CDR3 is TGTGCCAGCAGCCGCATTGGGAGGGGTACCACAGATACGCAGTATTTT.

The chain carries TRBV9 and TRBJ2-1; TRBD2 is a possible D gene (6 bases). V was shortened by 0 bases and J by 9 bases, with 13 bases between the two germline ends. This CDR3 region has 14 residues. The germline CDR1 and CDR2 sequences are SGDLS and YYNGEE. This CDR3 reads CASSVVALAFEQFF. The CDR3 DNA is TGTGCCAGCAGCGTAGTAGCGCTAGCGTTTGAGCAGTTCTTC.

The gene calls are TRBV20-1 and TRBJ2-3; TRBD2 matches 8 bases. Germline V gene sequence: CDR1 DFQATT, CDR2 SNEGSKA (reference sequence). V was pared by 6 bases and J by 6 bases, with 14 bases of the junction left unmatched. This CDR3 has 15 amino acids. The CDR3 DNA reads as TGCAGTGCCAGAAGACGGGGGGGCACGGCCGATACGCAGTATTTT. Encoded protein: CSARRRGGTADTQYF.

In its sample, this clonotype was seen many times. The chain links TRBV5-6 to TRBJ1-3, with D perhaps TRBD1 (6 bases). The V and J ends lost 3 bases and 1 base respectively, with 11 bases between them. Germline-derived CDR1 and CDR2 are SGHDT and YYEEEE. This CDR3 contains 15 residues. As DNA, the CDR3 is TGTGCCAGCAGCTCCCGGGACACATCTGGAAACACCATATATTTT. Its protein product is CASSSRDTSGNTIYF.

This clonotype was counted only a few times. This rearrangement joins TRBV5-5 to TRBJ2-7; no reliable D call. The V gene's germline CDR1 is SGHKS and CDR2 YYEKEE (reference sequence). Trimming stripped 2 bases from V and 0 bases from J, with 6 bases between. The CDR3 is made up of 13 amino acids. Here the CDR3 DNA reads TGTGCCAGCAGCTTCTTCTTCTCCTACGAGCAGTACTTC. Amino acids: CASSFFFSYEQYF.

V gene TRBV5-1 combines with J gene TRBJ2-1, with 9 bases that match TRBD2. This CDR3 has 14 amino acids. V was pared by 4 bases and J by 4 bases, with 3 bases of the junction left unmatched. Looked up from germline, CDR1 is SGHRS and CDR2 is YFSETQ. As DNA, the CDR3 is TGCGCCAGCAGCCAGACTAGCGGATACAATGAGCAGTTCTTC. Translated, it gives CASSQTSGYNEQFF.

This clonotype was counted only a few times. V gene TRBV6-5 combines with J gene TRBJ2-3, with 9 nucleotides matching TRBD2. The germline gives CDR1 MNHEY, CDR2 SVGAGI. This CDR3 comprises 15 residues. V lost 4 bases and J lost 2; bases outside the gene matches: 4. The CDR3, as DNA: TGTGCCAGCAGTTCGGCGGGGGGGATCACAGATACGCAGTATTTT. Amino acids: CASSSAGGITDTQYF.

The chain couples TRBV9 to TRBJ2-1; no reliable D call. The germline V gene encodes CDR1 SGDLS and CDR2 YYNGEE. V lost 1 base, J lost 2 bases, and 13 bases lay in between. CDR3 size: 16 residues. CDR3 sequence: CASSVSGVATYNEQFF. The CDR3 region has the DNA TGTGCCAGCAGCGTATCCGGCGTTGCCACCTACAATGAGCAGTTCTTC.

This clonotype was found a few times. The rearrangement uses TRBV5-1 and TRBJ2-7; D not resolved. From germline, CDR1 is SGHRS and CDR2 YFSETQ. This CDR3 contains 14 residues. Trimming removed 3 bases from V and 0 bases from J, with 10 bases in between. The CDR3 region has the DNA TGCGCCAGCAGCTCCGGTTCCAACTCCTACGAGCAGTACTTC. This gives the protein CASSSGSNSYEQYF. The full variable domain, completed using reference TRBV5-1 and TRBJ2-7, is KAGVTQTPRYLIKTRGQQVTLSCSPISGHRSVSWYQQTPGQGLQFLFEYFSETQRNKGNFPGRFSGRQFSNSRSEMNVSTLELGDSALYLCASSSGSNSYEQYFGPGTRLTVT.

The chain has TRBV4-1 and TRBJ2-1, with TRBD2 identical over 12 bases. The germline V gene encodes CDR1 MGHRA and CDR2 YSYEKL. The CDR3 extends over 15 amino acids. The V segment lost 2 bases and the J segment 7 bases; nucleotides outside the gene matches: 3. CDR3 sequence: CASSQLAGGPNEQFF. The CDR3, as DNA: TGCGCCAGCAGCCAACTAGCGGGAGGGCCAAATGAGCAGTTCTTC.

This clonotype was detected many times. The chain uses TRBV6-1 and TRBJ2-7, with D perhaps being TRBD1 or TRBD2 (5 bases each). Germline V gene lookup returns CDR1 MNHNS and CDR2 SASEGT. The CDR3 covers 13 residues. Trimming cost V 11 bases and J 0 bases, with 14 bases left between them. This CDR3 reads CAGRDESSYEQYF. In nucleotides, the CDR3 is TGTGCCGGCCGGGACGAGAGCTCCTACGAGCAGTACTTC.